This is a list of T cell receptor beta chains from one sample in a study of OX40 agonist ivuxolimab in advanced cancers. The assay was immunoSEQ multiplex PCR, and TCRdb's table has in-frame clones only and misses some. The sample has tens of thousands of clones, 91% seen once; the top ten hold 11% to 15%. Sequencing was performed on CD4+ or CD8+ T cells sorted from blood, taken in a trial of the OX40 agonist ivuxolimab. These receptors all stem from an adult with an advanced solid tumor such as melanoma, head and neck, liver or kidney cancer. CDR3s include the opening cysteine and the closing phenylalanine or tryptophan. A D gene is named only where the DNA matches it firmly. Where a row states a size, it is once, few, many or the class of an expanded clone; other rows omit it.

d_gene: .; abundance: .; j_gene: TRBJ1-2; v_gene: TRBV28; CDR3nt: TGTGCCAGCAGTTTAGTGACTAACTATGGCTACACCTTC; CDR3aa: CASSLVTNYGYTF
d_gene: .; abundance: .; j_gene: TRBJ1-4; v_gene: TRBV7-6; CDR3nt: TGTGCCAGCAGCTTAAATGATGAAAAACTGTTTTTT; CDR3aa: CASSLNDEKLFF
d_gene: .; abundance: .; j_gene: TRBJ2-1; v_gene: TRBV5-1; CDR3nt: TGCGCCAGCAGCTCCCGGGACTTGGCCTACAATGAGCAGTTCTTC; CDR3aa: CASSSRDLAYNEQFF
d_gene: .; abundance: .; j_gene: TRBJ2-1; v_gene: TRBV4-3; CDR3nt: TGCGCCAGCAGGGCCCAAGGAGACAATGAGCAGTTCTTC; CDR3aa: CASRAQGDNEQFF
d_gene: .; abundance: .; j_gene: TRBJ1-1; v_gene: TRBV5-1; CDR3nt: TGCGCCAGCAGGTCCCTTGGGGAGAACACTGAAGCTTTCTTT; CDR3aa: CASRSLGENTEAFF
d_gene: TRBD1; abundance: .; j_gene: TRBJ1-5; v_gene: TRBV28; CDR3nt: TGTGCCAGCAGGTTGGACAGGGCAATTCAGCCCCAGCATTTT; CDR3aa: CASRLDRAIQPQHF
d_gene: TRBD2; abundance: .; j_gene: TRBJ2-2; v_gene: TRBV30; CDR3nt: TGTGCCCGATACGACCGGACTAGCGGGAGGGCCGGTGAGCTGTTTTTT; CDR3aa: CARYDRTSGRAGELFF
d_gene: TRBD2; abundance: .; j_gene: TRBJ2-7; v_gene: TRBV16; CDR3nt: TGTGCCAGCAGCCAAACCAGACTAGCGGGAATCTACGAGCAGTACTTC; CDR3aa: CASSQTRLAGIYEQYF
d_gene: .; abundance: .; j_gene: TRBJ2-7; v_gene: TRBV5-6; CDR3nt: TGTGCCAGCAGCAGCCTGGGGGGAGGGGGCTTCAACGAGCAGTACTTC; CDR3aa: CASSSLGGGGFNEQYF
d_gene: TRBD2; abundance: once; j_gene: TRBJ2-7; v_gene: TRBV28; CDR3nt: TGTGCCATTACGACTAGCCTCGGGTCCTACGAGCAGTACTTC; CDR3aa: CAITTSLGSYEQYF
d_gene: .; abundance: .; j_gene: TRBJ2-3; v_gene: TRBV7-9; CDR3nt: TGTGCCAGCAGCCACACAGATACGCAGTATTTT; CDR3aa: CASSHTDTQYF
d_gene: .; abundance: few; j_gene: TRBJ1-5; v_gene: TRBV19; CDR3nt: TGTGCCAGTGGGCCGATGGACGGTCACAATCAGCCCCAGCATTTT; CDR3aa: CASGPMDGHNQPQHF
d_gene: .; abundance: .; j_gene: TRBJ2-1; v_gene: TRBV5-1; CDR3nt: TGCGCCAGCTCGCTCGGCCCTCCGAACAATGAGCAGTTCTTC; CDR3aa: CASSLGPPNNEQFF
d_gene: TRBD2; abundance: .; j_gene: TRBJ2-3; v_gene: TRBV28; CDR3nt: TGTGCCAGCAGGGGGGGGAGTGATACGCAGTATTTT; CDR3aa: CASRGGSDTQYF
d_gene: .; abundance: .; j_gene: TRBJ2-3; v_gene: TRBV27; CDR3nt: TGTGCCAGCAGTTTCAAATGGTTGGGGACAGATACGCAGTATTTT; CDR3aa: CASSFKWLGTDTQYF
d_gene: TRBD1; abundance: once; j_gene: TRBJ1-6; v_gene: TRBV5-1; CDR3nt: TGCGCCAGCAGCTTGACGAGTGTGGACAGGGTTAGTTCACCCCTCCACTTT; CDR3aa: CASSLTSVDRVSSPLHF
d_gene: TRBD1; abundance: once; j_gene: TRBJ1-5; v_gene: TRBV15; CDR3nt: TGTGCCACCAGCAGAGAATCAGGGGGCCGGAATCAGCCCCAGCATTTT; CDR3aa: CATSRESGGRNQPQHF
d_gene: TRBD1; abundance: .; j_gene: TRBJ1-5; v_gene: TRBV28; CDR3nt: TGTGCCAGTTTAACAGGGGCCTTCAATCAGCCCCAGCATTTT; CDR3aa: CASLTGAFNQPQHF
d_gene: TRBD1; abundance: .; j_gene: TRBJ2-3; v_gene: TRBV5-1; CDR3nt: TGCGCCAGCAGCCAGGGACAGGGGGTCGATACGCAGTATTTT; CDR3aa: CASSQGQGVDTQYF
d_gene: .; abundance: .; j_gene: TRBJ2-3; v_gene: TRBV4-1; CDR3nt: TGCGCCAGCGGAAGCAGGGTCGGGCCAGATACGCAGTATTTT; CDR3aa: CASGSRVGPDTQYF
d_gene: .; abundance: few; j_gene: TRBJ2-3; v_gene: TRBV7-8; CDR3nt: TGTGCCAGCAGCTTAGCCCGAAGGCGACGCACAGATACGCAGTATTTT; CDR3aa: CASSLARRRRTDTQYF
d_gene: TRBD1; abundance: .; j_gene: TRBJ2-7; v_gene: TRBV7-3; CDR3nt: TGTGCCAGCAGCTCAGGGAGGGGGACAGGGGTTAACGAGCAGTACTTC; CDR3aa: CASSSGRGTGVNEQYF
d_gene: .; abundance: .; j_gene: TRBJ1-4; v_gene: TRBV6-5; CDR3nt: TGTGCCAGCAGAGACCAGGGATGGGAAAAACTGTTTTTT; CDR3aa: CASRDQGWEKLFF
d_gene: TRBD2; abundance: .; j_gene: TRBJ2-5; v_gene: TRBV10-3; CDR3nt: TGTGCCATCAGCGGGGGGGGGTCAGAGACCCAGTACTTC; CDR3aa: CAISGGGSETQYF
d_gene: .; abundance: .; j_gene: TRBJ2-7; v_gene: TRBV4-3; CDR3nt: TGCGCCAGCAGCCAAGAAAACGGAGGCTACGAGCAGTACTTC; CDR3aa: CASSQENGGYEQYF
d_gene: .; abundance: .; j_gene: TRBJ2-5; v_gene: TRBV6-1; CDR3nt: TGTGCCAGCAGGGAAATGTGGCGAGAGACCCAGTACTTC; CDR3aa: CASREMWRETQYF
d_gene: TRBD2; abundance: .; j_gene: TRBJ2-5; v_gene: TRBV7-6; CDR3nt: TGTGCCAGCAGCTTACAACTAGCGGGAGGTAGAGAGACCCAGTACTTC; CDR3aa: CASSLQLAGGRETQYF
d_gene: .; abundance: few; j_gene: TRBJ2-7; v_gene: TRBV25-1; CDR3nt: TGTGCCAGCAGCGGTCCGGACAGAGGCGTCTACGAGCAGTACTTC; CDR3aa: CASSGPDRGVYEQYF
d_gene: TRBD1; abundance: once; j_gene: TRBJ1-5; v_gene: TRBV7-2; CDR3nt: TGTGCCAGCAGATTGGACAGGGGGAACAATCAGCCCCAGCATTTT; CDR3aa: CASRLDRGNNQPQHF
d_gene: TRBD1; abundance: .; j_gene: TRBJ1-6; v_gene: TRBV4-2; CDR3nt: TGTGCCAGCAGCTACGACAGGGGTAATTCACCCCTCCACTTT; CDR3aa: CASSYDRGNSPLHF
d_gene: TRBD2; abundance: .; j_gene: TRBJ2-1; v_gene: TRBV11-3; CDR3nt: TGTGCCAGCAGCTTACGGAGCGGGGAGTTTAATGAGCAGTTCTTC; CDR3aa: CASSLRSGEFNEQFF
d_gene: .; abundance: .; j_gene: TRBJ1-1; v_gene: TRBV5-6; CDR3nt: TGTGCCAGCAGTGCGGGGATCACTTCTGGTGAAGCTTTCTTT; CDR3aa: CASSAGITSGEAFF
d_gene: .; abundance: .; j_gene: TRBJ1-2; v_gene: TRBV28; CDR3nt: TGTGCCAGCAGTTTCCCCCCAGAGAGCTATGGCTACACCTTC; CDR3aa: CASSFPPESYGYTF
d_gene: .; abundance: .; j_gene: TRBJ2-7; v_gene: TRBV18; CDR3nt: TGTGCCAGCTCACCGGGAGTGGGAGATCGTTACGAGCAGTACTTC; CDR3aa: CASSPGVGDRYEQYF
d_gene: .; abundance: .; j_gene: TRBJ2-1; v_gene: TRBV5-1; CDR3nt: TGCGCCAGCAGCTCTGGGGCTAGGGAGGCGAATGAGCAGTTCTTC; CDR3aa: CASSSGAREANEQFF
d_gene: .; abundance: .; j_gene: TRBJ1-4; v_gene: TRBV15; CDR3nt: TGTGCCACCAGCAGAGATCCTCTGGGGGCGGGTGAAAAACTGTTTTTT; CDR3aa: CATSRDPLGAGEKLFF
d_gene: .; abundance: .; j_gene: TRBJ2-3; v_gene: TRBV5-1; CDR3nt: TGCGCCAGCAGCTCCGGAGGGGTGTTGGGGGCGGCAGATACGCAGTATTTT; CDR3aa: CASSSGGVLGAADTQYF
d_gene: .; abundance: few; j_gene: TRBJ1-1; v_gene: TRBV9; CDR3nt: TGTGCCAGCAGCGTTTCGAACACTGAAGCTTTCTTT; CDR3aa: CASSVSNTEAFF
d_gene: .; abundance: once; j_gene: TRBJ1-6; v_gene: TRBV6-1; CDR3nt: TGTGCCAGCAGTGGTTTGGGGATAGATAATTCACCCCTCCACTTT; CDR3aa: CASSGLGIDNSPLHF
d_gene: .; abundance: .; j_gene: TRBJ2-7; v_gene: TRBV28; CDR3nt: TGTGCCAGCAGCCAACTCTCCGGCGAGCAGTACTTC; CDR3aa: CASSQLSGEQYF
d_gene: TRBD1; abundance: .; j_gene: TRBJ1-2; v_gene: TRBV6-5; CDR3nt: TGTGCCAGCAGCCAGACAGGGTGGGGCGGCTACACCTTC; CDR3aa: CASSQTGWGGYTF
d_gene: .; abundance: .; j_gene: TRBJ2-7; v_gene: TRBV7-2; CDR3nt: TGTGCCAGCAGCTTCAGGAGCCCCTACGAGCAGTACTTC; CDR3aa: CASSFRSPYEQYF
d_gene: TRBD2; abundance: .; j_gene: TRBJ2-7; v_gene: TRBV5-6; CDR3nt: TGTGCCAGCAGCAGGCGGGTTCTGGGGGGGAGCTCCTACGAGCAGTACTTC; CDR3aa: CASSRRVLGGSSYEQYF